The 8 T cell receptor beta chains presented below share a single source sample, sequenced in a study of T and B cells in COVID-19 patients. Multiplex PCR with BIOMED2 TRB-A/B primer pools amplified TRB rearrangements. From the multiplex PCR reads, TCRdb called clonotypes with MiXCR, one entry per CDR3 protein. The table records about 8,700 distinct CDR3 sequences, roughly 29% of them present only once. From blood, about 250-550 ng of genomic DNA served as TRB template. The sample taken for sequencing was blood. All receptors come from a human donor who had recovered from COVID-19.

This sequence joins TRBV12-3 or TRBV12-4 and TRBJ1-6, with no clear D. The CDR3 is 17 residues long. With 3 bases removed from V and 0 bases from J, the gap between germline ends came to 12 bases. The CDR3 bases are TGTGCCAGCAGTTTCCTCCCCATTAGCTCCTATAATTCACCCCTCCACTTT. Its protein product is CASSFLPISSYNSPLHF.

This clonotype was seen a few times. The V and J genes are TRBV5-1 and TRBJ2-5, with 8 bases fitting TRBD2. Germline V lookup: CDR1 SGHRS, CDR2 YFSETQ. The V and J ends lost 4 bases and 5 bases, in that order; junction bases with no gene match: 7. This CDR3 has 14 amino acids. CDR3 sequence (DNA): TGCGCCAGCAGCGCCGGGACTAGGATGGAGACCCAGTACTTC. It yields the protein CASSAGTRMETQYF.

The CDR3 nucleotides are TGTGCCAGCAGTTTGGGGAACACCATATATTTT. Its translation: CASSLGNTIYF. The V call is TRBV12-3 or TRBV12-4, the J call TRBJ1-3; no definite D call. The CDR3 length is 11 residues. V was clipped by 3 bases and J by 7 bases, with 4 bases between them.

This clonotype was detected a few times. The chain recombines TRBV6-5 with TRBJ1-1; 8 bases fit TRBD1. The CDR3 has 18 residues. The V gene's germline CDR1 is MNHEY and CDR2 SVGAGI. Losses at the gene ends were 5 bases for V and 5 bases for J; bases not matched to a gene: 19. CDR3 in amino acids: CASSTKRGGQGARTEAFF. The CDR3, as DNA: TGTGCCAGCAGTACCAAAAGGGGGGGCCAGGGGGCGAGAACTGAAGCTTTCTTT.

There are a few counts of this clonotype. In DNA, the CDR3 is TGTGCCAGCAGTCAGGATCCCCGACAGTACACCGGGGAGCTGTTTTTT. This gives the protein CASSQDPRQYTGELFF. V usage is TRBV6-2 or TRBV6-3 and J usage is TRBJ2-2, with a tentative D call TRBD1 (5 bases). Germline CDR1 is MNHEY and CDR2 is SVGEGT. With 5 bases removed from V and 3 bases from J, the gap between germline ends came to 16 bases. This CDR3 region has 16 residues.

This clonotype showed up just once. V usage is TRBV4-2 and J usage is TRBJ2-3, with TRBD2 identical over 11 bases. This CDR3 has 17 amino acids. The germline gives CDR1 LGHNA, CDR2 YNFKEQ. Unmatched junction bases numbered 3, after V lost 1 base and J lost 0 bases. For the CDR3, the DNA is TGTGCCAGCAGCCAAGCTCTAGCGGGGGGAAGCACAGATACGCAGTATTTT. This translates into CASSQALAGGSTDTQYF.

This clonotype is deemed medium-sized. The rearrangement uses TRBV12-3 or TRBV12-4 and TRBJ2-2; no clear D gene. CDR3 length: 15 residues. V was trimmed by 0 bases and J by 0 bases, leaving 5 bases between them. The DNA of the CDR3 is TGTGCCAGCAGTTTAGCGGTCGCGAACACCGGGGAGCTGTTTTTT. Translation: CASSLAVANTGELFF.

Relative to its sample, this clonotype is medium-sized. V and J are TRBV30 and TRBJ2-7; D unclear. The CDR3 consists of 12 residues. The V and J ends lost 3 bases and 2 bases respectively, with 8 bases between them. Germline CDR1 reads GTSNPN; CDR2 reads SVGIG (reference sequence). CDR3 region: CAWRVGTYEQYF. The DNA of the CDR3 is TGTGCCTGGAGGGTAGGGACCTACGAGCAGTACTTC.